These 5 T cell receptor beta chains were sequenced from one sample in a study of tissue T cells after allogeneic stem cell transplantation. Adult allogeneic hematopoietic cell transplant recipients with steroid-refractory graft-versus-host disease were prospectively enrolled for research autopsy. The method was immunoSEQ multiplex PCR; TCRdb's version includes in-frame clones alone and lacks a portion of them. The sample has 2,500 to 3,000 clones, 55% to 65% seen once. The material sequenced was duodenal tissue, taken at autopsy. These receptors all come from an older male patient with steroid-refractory graft-versus-host disease after an allogeneic stem cell transplant. Among the T cells, some may be from the graft donor.

CDR3 in amino acids: CATREDPYEQYF. The CDR3 region has the DNA TGTGCCACCCGGGAGGACCCCTACGAGCAGTACTTC. The V and J genes are TRBV6-5 and TRBJ2-7; 7 bases agree with TRBD2. J was trimmed by 2 bases and V by 10 bases; bases with no gene match: 5. The CDR3 spans 12 residues. Looked up from germline, CDR1 is MNHEY and CDR2 is SVGAGI.

This clone has a handful of counts. The gene calls are TRBV12-3 or TRBV12-4 and TRBJ1-3, with 7 bases fitting TRBD1. The CDR3 is 13 amino acids. V shed 6 bases, J shed 8 bases, and the junction held 7 bases outside the gene matches. CDR3 sequence reads: CASRSSGGYTIYF. In DNA, the CDR3 is TGTGCCAGCAGGTCTTCAGGGGGATACACCATATATTTT.

This clone came up a few times. The chain recombines TRBV7-3 with TRBJ2-1, with unresolved D. The CDR3 length is 13 residues. V lost 5 bases and J lost 7, with 12 bases in between. CDR1 and CDR2 from the germline V gene are SGHTA and FQGTGA. This CDR3 reads CASSVPSENEQFF. In DNA form, the CDR3 reads TGTGCCAGCAGCGTCCCTAGTGAGAATGAGCAGTTCTTC.

This chain links TRBV2 with TRBJ1-6; TRBD1 might be the D (6 bases). V was trimmed by 8 bases and J by 10 bases, leaving 18 bases between them. From germline, CDR1 is SNHLY and CDR2 FYNNEI. The CDR3 covers 14 residues. The CDR3 protein is CASPGGQPDSPLHF. Written as DNA, the CDR3 is TGTGCCAGCCCAGGAGGACAGCCGGACTCACCCCTCCACTTT.

The chain uses TRBV19 and TRBJ1-5, with D uncertain. This CDR3 comprises 15 residues. The germline V and J ends were trimmed by 2 bases and 4 bases, with 12 bases remaining between them. Germline CDR1 is LNHDA and CDR2 is SQIVND (reference sequence). The CDR3 loop is CASSITRSENQPQHF. CDR3 coding DNA: TGTGCCAGTAGTATAACACGGTCTGAAAATCAGCCCCAGCATTTT.